Listed below are T cell receptor beta chains from one sample, sequenced in a study of OX40 agonist ivuxolimab in advanced cancers. Sequenced by immunoSEQ multiplex PCR; TCRdb stores in-frame clones only, minus some. Of tens of thousands of clones listed, roughly 82% are singletons. This material consisted of CD4+ or CD8+ T cells sorted from blood, taken in a trial of the OX40 agonist ivuxolimab. Receptors originate from an adult with an advanced solid tumor such as melanoma, head and neck, liver or kidney cancer. CDR3s include the opening cysteine and the closing phenylalanine or tryptophan.

v_gene	j_gene	CDR3aa
TRBV11-1	TRBJ2-5	CASSPTFQETQYF
TRBV6-1	TRBJ1-3	CASNTGGGYGNTIYF
TRBV10-2	TRBJ1-1	CASSESFPPGQGSPEAFF
TRBV7-9	TRBJ2-3	CASSVSGGPNMEQYF
TRBV28	TRBJ1-5	CASNYGDQPQHF
TRBV9	TRBJ2-1	CASSVSVPGQDSYNEQFF
TRBV6-6	TRBJ1-6	CASSLEDSPLHF
TRBV7-9	TRBJ1-2	CASSLGGIDGYTF
TRBV11-3	TRBJ2-1	CASSPTEIGTGGQFF
TRBV5-1	TRBJ2-5	CASSLGGGWETQYF
TRBV30	TRBJ1-6	CAWTRPWGESPLHF
TRBV19	TRBJ2-7	CASSTYPGQETVQYF
TRBV14	TRBJ1-6	CASSQAQTDFYSPLHF
TRBV5-8	TRBJ1-3	CASSSDTGNTIYF
TRBV30	TRBJ1-3	CAWSVGSGNTIYF
TRBV5-1	TRBJ1-1	CASSLWGTQKTSLEAFF
TRBV11-2	TRBJ2-1	CASSPDRATYNEQFF
TRBV15	TRBJ2-5	CATSRGRDSPSETQYF